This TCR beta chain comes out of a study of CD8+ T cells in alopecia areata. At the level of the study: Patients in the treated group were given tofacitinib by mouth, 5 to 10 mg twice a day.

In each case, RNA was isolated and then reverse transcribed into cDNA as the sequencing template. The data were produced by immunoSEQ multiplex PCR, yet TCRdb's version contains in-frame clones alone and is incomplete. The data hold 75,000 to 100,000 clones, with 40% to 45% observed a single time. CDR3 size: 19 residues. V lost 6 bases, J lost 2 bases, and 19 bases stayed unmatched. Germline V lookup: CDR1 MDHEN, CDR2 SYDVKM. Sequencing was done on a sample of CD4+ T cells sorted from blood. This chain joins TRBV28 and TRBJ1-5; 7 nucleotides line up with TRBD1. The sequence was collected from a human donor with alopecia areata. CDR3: CASSTPGNRGFQGNQPQHF. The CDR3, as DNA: TGTGCCAGCAGCACTCCCGGGAACAGGGGATTTCAGGGCAATCAGCCCCAGCATTTT. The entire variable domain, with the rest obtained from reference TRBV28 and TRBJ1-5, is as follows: DVKVTQSSRYLVKRTGEKVFLECVQDMDHENMFWYRQDPGLGLRLIYFSYDVKMKEKGDIPEGYSVSREKKERFSLILESASTNQTSMYLCASSTPGNRGFQGNQPQHFGDGTRLSIL.